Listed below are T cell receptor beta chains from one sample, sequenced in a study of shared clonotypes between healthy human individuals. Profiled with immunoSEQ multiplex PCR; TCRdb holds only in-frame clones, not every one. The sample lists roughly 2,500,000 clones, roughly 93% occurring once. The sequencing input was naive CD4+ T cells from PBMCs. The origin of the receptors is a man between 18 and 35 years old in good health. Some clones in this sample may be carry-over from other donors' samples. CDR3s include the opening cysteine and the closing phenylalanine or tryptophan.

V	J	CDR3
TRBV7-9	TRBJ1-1	CASSSSDRTTEAFF
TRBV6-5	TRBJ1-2	CASRGDRIANYGYTF
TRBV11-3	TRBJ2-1	CASSLAGVDEQFF
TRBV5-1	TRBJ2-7	CASSPGTGEAYEQYF
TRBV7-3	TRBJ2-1	CASSLNPGAGVEQFF
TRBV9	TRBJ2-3	CASSRAGWGDTQYF
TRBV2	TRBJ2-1	CASKSGIHEQFF
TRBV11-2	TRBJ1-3	CASSLTNTIYF
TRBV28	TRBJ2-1	CASSSSGLADDNEQFF
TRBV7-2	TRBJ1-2	CASSAGSAYYGYTF
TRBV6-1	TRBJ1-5	CASSVRSGHQPQHF
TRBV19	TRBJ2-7	CASSDPGLGSYEQYF
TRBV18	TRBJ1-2	CASSPKDSHRSPYTF
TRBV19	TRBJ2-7	CASSISGASGFYEQYF
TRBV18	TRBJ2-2	CASSTGQGDRTNTGELFF
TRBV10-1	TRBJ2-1	CASSRRGSGKTNEQFF
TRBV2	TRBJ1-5	CASSGPGQGNQPQHF
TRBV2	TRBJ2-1	CASSVLDEQFF
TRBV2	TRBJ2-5	CASSGGTNKETQYF
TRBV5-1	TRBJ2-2	CASSLTLAGTTGELFF
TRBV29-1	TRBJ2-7	CSVEGSVHEQYF
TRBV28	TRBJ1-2	CASSWTGANYGYTF
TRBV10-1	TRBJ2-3	CASGTEETQYF
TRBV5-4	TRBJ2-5	CASSLASSRETQYF
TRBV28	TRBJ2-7	CASNPPGDLFGEQYF
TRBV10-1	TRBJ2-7	CASSESTGATYEQYF
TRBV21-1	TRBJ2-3	CASSKDQAASGRQDTQYF
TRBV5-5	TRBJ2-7	CASSLGHSGTYYYEQYF
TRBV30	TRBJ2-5	CAWTLGAPETQYF
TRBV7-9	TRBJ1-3	CASSLQGPGNTIYF
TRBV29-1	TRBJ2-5	CSVKRGQLETQYF
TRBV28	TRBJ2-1	CASRSTPGREGHEQFF
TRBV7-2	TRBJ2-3	CASSLGPSGRVGNTQYF
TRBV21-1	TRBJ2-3	CASSKGPPEDTLTDTQYF
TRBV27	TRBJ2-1	CASSRASGRADEQFF
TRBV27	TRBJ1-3	CASVFLSGNTIYF
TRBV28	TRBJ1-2	CASSRNRYGYTF
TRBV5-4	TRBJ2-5	CASRKSGPQETQYF
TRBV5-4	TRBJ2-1	CASSLDRGPYNEQFF
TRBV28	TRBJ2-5	CASTGGGTEETQYF
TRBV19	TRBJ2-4	CASSRTGGIQNIQYF
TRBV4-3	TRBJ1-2	CASSQDVEGRGAYGYTF
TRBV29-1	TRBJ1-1	CSVRTGSTEAFF
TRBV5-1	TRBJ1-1	CASSVGQGNTEAFF
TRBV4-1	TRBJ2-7	CASSQDRDRGFYEQYF
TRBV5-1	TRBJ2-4	CASSRGGEDIQYF
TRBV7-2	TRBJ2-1	CASTTAVSLNEQFF
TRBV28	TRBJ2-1	CASLSIGTSLGNEQFF
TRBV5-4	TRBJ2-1	CASSSLAGGSYNEQFF